The clone carrying this TCR beta chain appeared a few times. Its specificity is not known. This sample was taken from a study of CD8+ T cells in alopecia areata. Findings and limits, study-wide: Sequences from scalp samples also cover resident alphabeta T cells of normal skin. Lesional scalp, notably in alopecia totalis/universalis, had clonality above that of normal scalp. Whereas mice showed it more clearly, TCR sharing across patients was murkier, possibly because of HLA.

The sequencing template was cDNA reverse transcribed from extracted RNA. Sequenced by immunoSEQ multiplex PCR; TCRdb stores in-frame clones only, minus some. The sample includes about 110,000 clones, approximately 59% seen only once; the top ten take roughly 19%. Cell sorting on a FACSAria was used to separate CD4+ and CD8+ T cells from the PBMCs. This CDR3 has 12 residues. V lost 5 bases, J lost 10 bases, and 14 bases lay in between. The germline V gene has CDR1 SGHVS and CDR2 FNYEAQ. Material for sequencing was CD8+ T cells sorted from blood. The clonotype originates from a human donor in good health. J is TRBJ1-2 and V is TRBV7-6; maybe TRBD1 (5 bases). Written as DNA, the CDR3 is TGTGCCAGCAGCACGGGACTAACTAACTACACCTTC. This gives the protein CASSTGLTNYTF.